The rows below give T cell receptor beta chains drawn from one sample of a study of T-cell memory formation after mild COVID-19. TCRdb passed the 5' RACE reads through MiXCR, listing each CDR3 protein once. This table has about 560,000 distinct CDR3 sequences, roughly 21% appearing once. Sequencing was performed on PBMCs or a T cell subset sorted from them (not recorded which). These receptors came from an adult woman who had mild COVID-19 (a few samples of this study predate the infection). Cell type and time point are not known. Both conserved end residues are part of each CDR3. A D gene is named only where the DNA matches it firmly. Size values are once, few and many counts, or a class for expanded clones, and some rows have none.

clone_size | d_call | j_call | v_call | cdr3_nt | cdr3_aa
NA | NA | TRBJ1-2 | TRBV19 | TGTGCCAGTAGTCCCCGGCCGGGAGTGGACTATGGCTACACCTTC | CASSPRPGVDYGYTF
few | TRBD1 | TRBJ1-5 | TRBV6-6 | TGTGCCAGCAGTCGGACAGGGGGCCGGCGTCAGCCCCAGCATTTT | CASSRTGGRRQPQHF
few | TRBD1 | TRBJ1-3 | TRBV18 | TGTGCCAGCTCACCCCGGGACAGGGCTGGAAACACCATATATTTT | CASSPRDRAGNTIYF
few | NA | TRBJ1-3 | TRBV3-1 | TGTGCCAGCAGCCCAATGGTTCATGGGCGGAGCCCCTCTGGAAACACCATATATTTT | CASSPMVHGRSPSGNTIYF
few | TRBD1 | TRBJ1-1 | TRBV29-1 | TGCAGCGTTGGACAGGGGCGGAACACTGAAGCTTTCTTT | CSVGQGRNTEAFF
few | NA | TRBJ2-1 | TRBV5-6 | TGTGCCAGCAGCCGGCTAGCGTTCCCCCCGGAGCAGTTCTTC | CASSRLAFPPEQFF
few | NA | TRBJ2-7 | TRBV20-1 | TGCAGTGCCCGCCGTTCCTACGAGCAGTACTTC | CSARRSYEQYF
NA | NA | TRBJ1-2 | TRBV12-3/TRBV12-4 | TGTGCCAGCAGTTTGTGGGAGTCGAGCGGCTACACCTTC | CASSLWESSGYTF
once | NA | TRBJ1-1 | TRBV3-1 | TGTGCCAGCAGCCAAGCGGGGGGCAGGACGAACACTGAAGCTTTCTTT | CASSQAGGRTNTEAFF
NA | TRBD1 | TRBJ1-5 | TRBV5-5 | TGTGCCAGCAGCTCGGGGACAGGGGTATCGGAGCCCCAGCATTTT | CASSSGTGVSEPQHF
NA | NA | TRBJ2-1 | TRBV15 | TGTGCCACCAGCAGAGTTGTAGGCAATGAGCAGTTCTTC | CATSRVVGNEQFF
few | TRBD1 | TRBJ1-2 | TRBV20-1 | TGCAGTGCTTGGTCGCAGGGGGTCGACGAATATGGCTACACCTTC | CSAWSQGVDEYGYTF
NA | TRBD2 | TRBJ2-5 | TRBV7-2 | TGTGCCAGCAGCTTAGTAGCCGGACTAGCGGGATCAGAGACCCAGTACTTC | CASSLVAGLAGSETQYF
NA | NA | TRBJ1-3 | TRBV19 | TGTGCCAGTAGTATGAGCAGGGCAGGAAACACCATATATTTT | CASSMSRAGNTIYF
NA | NA | TRBJ2-3 | TRBV27 | TGTGCCAGCACCTTGGCAGATACGCAGTATTTT | CASTLADTQYF
few | TRBD2 | TRBJ2-3 | TRBV4-1 | TGCGCCAGCAGCCAAGATAGAACTAGCGGGGGGGCGCAGACAGATACGCAGTATTTT | CASSQDRTSGGAQTDTQYF
few | NA | TRBJ1-5 | TRBV12-3/TRBV12-4 | TGTGCCAGCAGTTTAGCGCGGTACAGCAATCAGCCCCAGCATTTT | CASSLARYSNQPQHF
few | TRBD1 | TRBJ2-7 | TRBV7-6 | TGTGCCAGCAGCTCCCCGGGACAGGGTATCCACGAGCAGTACTTC | CASSSPGQGIHEQYF
NA | NA | TRBJ1-6 | TRBV5-6 | TGTGCCAGCAGCTTGGCGATGGGGCGCGGACGATCACCCCTCCACTTT | CASSLAMGRGRSPLHF
NA | TRBD1 | TRBJ1-2 | TRBV19 | TGTGCCAGCTTACAGGGGGGTGGCTACACCTTC | CASLQGGGYTF
many | TRBD2 | TRBJ2-2 | TRBV5-1 | TGCGCCAGCAGCTTGGGACTAGCGGGACCCACCGGGGAGCTGTTTTTT | CASSLGLAGPTGELFF
NA | TRBD1 | TRBJ1-4 | TRBV5-1 | TGCGCCAGCAGCCAGGGACAGCATAATGAAAAACTGTTTTTT | CASSQGQHNEKLFF
NA | NA | TRBJ2-2 | TRBV15 | TGTGCCACCAGCCCCCGGCAGAACACCGGGGAGCTGTTTTTT | CATSPRQNTGELFF
NA | NA | TRBJ1-2 | TRBV29-1 | TGCAGCGTTACTCCCCCGGGGGACATCGGGTATGGCTACACCTTC | CSVTPPGDIGYGYTF
few | NA | TRBJ2-5 | TRBV12-3/TRBV12-4 | TGTGCCAGCAACAGTAGGTGGGACCTGCCCAAGGAGACCCAGTACTTC | CASNSRWDLPKETQYF
NA | TRBD1 | TRBJ2-3 | TRBV2 | TGTGCCAGCAGCTGGGACAGAACGGATACGCAGTATTTT | CASSWDRTDTQYF
few | TRBD2 | TRBJ2-5 | TRBV3-1 | TGTGCCAGCAGCCATGAAGCGGGGGGGCCTCGGGAGACCCAGTACTTC | CASSHEAGGPRETQYF
few | NA | TRBJ1-6 | TRBV6-6 | TGTGCCAGCAGCCGGGGCGTCCCACCCCTCCACTTT | CASSRGVPPLHF
NA | TRBD2 | TRBJ2-1 | TRBV27 | TGTGCCAGCAGTTTAAGTCTACTAGCGGGATACAATGAGCAGTTCTTC | CASSLSLLAGYNEQFF
NA | TRBD2 | TRBJ2-1 | TRBV7-3 | TGTGCCAGCAGCTTAACCACTGGACTAGCGATGGGGTACAATGAGCAGTTCTTC | CASSLTTGLAMGYNEQFF
NA | TRBD1 | TRBJ1-1 | TRBV5-1 | TGCGCCAGCAGGTCGACAGGGGAGGTACGGCACACTGAAGCTTTCTTT | CASRSTGEVRHTEAFF
NA | NA | TRBJ2-1 | TRBV20-1 | TGCAGTGCTAGAGATGAGGGCAGGGCCTCCTACAATGAGCAGTTCTTC | CSARDEGRASYNEQFF
few | TRBD2 | TRBJ2-7 | TRBV10-3 | TGTGCCATCAGTGTAGCGGGGCAGGGAGGCGAGCAGTACTTC | CAISVAGQGGEQYF
NA | NA | TRBJ2-1 | TRBV29-1 | TGCAGCGTTGAGGCCCTTGGGAATGAGCAGTTCTTC | CSVEALGNEQFF
NA | TRBD2 | TRBJ2-1 | TRBV11-3 | TGTGCCAGCAGCCCCTTCTTTGGGACTAGCGGGCCCAATGAGCAGTTCTTC | CASSPFFGTSGPNEQFF
NA | TRBD2 | TRBJ2-3 | TRBV5-5 | TGTGCCAGCAGCTTGTTTAGCGGGGAGTTATTAACCAGTGCAGATACGCAGTATTTT | CASSLFSGELLTSADTQYF
NA | TRBD2 | TRBJ2-2 | TRBV11-2 | TGTGCCAGCAGCTTAGCTGGGCCTAGCGGGGGGTACACCGGGGAGCTGTTTTTT | CASSLAGPSGGYTGELFF
NA | NA | TRBJ1-2 | TRBV10-3 | TGTGCCATCAGTGGCGACGGTACCTATGGCTACACCTTC | CAISGDGTYGYTF
NA | NA | TRBJ2-2 | TRBV5-1 | TGCGCCAGCAGCCTGGGGAACGCGAACACCGGGGAGCTGTTTTTT | CASSLGNANTGELFF
few | NA | TRBJ1-1 | TRBV19 | TGTGCCAGTAGTAGGTCCGGGGCGAACACTGAAGCTTTCTTT | CASSRSGANTEAFF
NA | NA | TRBJ1-1 | TRBV9 | TGTGCCAGCAGCGTAGTTGGAGCTACTGAAGCTTTCTTT | CASSVVGATEAFF
NA | NA | TRBJ2-1 | TRBV18 | TGTGCCAGCTCACCCCCGGGACTCACGCCCTACAATGAGCAGTTCTTC | CASSPPGLTPYNEQFF
NA | NA | TRBJ1-1 | TRBV19 | TGTGCCAGTAGTACCCCTGGTGGGGGTATGAACACTGAAGCTTTCTTT | CASSTPGGGMNTEAFF